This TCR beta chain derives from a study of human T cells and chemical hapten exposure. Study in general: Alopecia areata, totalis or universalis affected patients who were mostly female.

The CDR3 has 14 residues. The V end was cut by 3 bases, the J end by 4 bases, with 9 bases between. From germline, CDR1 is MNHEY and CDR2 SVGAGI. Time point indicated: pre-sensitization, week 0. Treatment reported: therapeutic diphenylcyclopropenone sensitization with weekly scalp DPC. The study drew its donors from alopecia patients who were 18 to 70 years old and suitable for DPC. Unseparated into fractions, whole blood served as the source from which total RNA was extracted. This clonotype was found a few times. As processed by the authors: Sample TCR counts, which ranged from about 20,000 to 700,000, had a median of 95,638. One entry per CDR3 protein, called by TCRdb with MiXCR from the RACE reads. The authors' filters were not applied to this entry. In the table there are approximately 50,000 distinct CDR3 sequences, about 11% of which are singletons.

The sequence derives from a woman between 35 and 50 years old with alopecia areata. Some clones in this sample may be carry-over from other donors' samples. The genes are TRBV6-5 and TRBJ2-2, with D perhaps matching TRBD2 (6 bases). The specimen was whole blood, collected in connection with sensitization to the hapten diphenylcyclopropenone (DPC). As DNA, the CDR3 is TGTGCCAGCAGTTATACGCGGGGCACCGGGGAGCTGTTTTTT. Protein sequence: CASSYTRGTGELFF.